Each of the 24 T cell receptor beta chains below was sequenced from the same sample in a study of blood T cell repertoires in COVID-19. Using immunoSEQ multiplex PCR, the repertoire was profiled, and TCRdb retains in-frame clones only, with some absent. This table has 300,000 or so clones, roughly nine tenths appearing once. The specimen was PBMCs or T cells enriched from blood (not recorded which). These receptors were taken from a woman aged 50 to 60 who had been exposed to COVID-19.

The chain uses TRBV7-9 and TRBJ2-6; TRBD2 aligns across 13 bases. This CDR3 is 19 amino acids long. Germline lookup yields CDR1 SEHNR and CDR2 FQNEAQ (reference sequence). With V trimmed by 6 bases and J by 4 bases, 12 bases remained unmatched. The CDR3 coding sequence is TGTGCCAGCAGGGATCCTCGGACTAGCGGGGGATCAGGGGCCAACGTCCTGACTTTC. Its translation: CASRDPRTSGGSGANVLTF.

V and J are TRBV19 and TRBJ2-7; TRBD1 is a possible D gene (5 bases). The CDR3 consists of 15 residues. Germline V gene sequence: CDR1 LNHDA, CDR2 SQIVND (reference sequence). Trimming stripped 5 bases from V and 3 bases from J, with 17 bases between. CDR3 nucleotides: TGTGCCAGTAGTCTGGCCCCGGTAGGGGACTACGAGCAGTACTTC. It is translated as CASSLAPVGDYEQYF. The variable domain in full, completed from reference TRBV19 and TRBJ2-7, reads DGGITQSPKYLFRKEGQNVTLSCEQNLNHDAMYWYRQDPGQGLRLIYYSQIVNDFQKGDIAEGYSVSREKKESFPLTVTSAQKNPTAFYLCASSLAPVGDYEQYFGPGTRLTVT.

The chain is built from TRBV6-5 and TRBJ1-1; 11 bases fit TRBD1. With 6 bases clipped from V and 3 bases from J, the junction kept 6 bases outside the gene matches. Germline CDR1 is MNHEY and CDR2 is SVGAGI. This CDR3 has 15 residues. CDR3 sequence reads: CASSESGQGDTEAFF. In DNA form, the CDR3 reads TGTGCCAGCAGCGAGTCGGGACAGGGGGACACTGAAGCTTTCTTT.

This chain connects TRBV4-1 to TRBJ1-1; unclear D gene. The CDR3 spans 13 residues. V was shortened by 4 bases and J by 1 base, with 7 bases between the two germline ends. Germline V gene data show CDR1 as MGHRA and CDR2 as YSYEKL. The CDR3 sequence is CASSRTGNTEAFF. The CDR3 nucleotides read TGCGCCAGCAGCCGTACTGGGAACACTGAAGCTTTCTTT.

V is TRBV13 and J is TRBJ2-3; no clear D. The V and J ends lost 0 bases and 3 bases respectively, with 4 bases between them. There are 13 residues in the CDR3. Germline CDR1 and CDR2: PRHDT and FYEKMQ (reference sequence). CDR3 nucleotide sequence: TGTGCCAGCAGCTTAGGTCAAACAGATACGCAGTATTTT. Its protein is CASSLGQTDTQYF. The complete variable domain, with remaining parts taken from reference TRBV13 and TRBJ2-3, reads AAGVIQSPRHLIKEKRETATLKCYPIPRHDTVYWYQQGPGQDPQFLISFYEKMQSDKGSIPDRFSAQQFSDYHSELNMSSLELGDSALYFCASSLGQTDTQYFGPGTRLTVL.

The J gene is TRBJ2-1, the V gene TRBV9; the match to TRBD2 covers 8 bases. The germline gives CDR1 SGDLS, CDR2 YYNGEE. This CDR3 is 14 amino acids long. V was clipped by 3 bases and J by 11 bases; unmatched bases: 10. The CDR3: CASSDRLASGQQFF. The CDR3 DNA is TGTGCCAGCAGCGACCGTCTGGCTAGCGGGCAGCAGTTCTTC.

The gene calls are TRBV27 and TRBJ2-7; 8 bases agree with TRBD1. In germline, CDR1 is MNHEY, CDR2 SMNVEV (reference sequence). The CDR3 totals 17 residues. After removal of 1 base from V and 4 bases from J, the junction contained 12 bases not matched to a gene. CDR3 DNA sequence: TGTGCCAGCAGTTTATATAGGTCCCCAACAGGGGGTTACGAGCAGTACTTC. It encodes CASSLYRSPTGGYEQYF.

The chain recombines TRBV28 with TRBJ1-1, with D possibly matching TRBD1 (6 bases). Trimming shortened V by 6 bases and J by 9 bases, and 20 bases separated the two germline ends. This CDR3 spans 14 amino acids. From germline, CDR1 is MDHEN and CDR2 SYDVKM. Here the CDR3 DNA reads TGTGCCAGCAGCCGTCGGGGGGCGGTGGGGAAAGCTTTCTTT. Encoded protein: CASSRRGAVGKAFF. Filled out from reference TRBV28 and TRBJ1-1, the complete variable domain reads DVKVTQSSRYLVKRTGEKVFLECVQDMDHENMFWYRQDPGLGLRLIYFSYDVKMKEKGDIPEGYSVSREKKERFSLILESASTNQTSMYLCASSRRGAVGKAFFGQGTRLTVV.

The CDR3 nucleotides are TGCGCCAGCAGTGAGAGCCGGTCAGGGGGATCTCGTGGCTACACCTTC. Translating it yields CASSESRSGGSRGYTF. The genes are TRBV10-2 and TRBJ1-2, with 7 positions matching TRBD1. V lost 2 bases to trimming and J lost 7 bases; unmatched junction nucleotides: 13. The CDR3 consists of 16 residues. Germline loops: CDR1 WSHSY, CDR2 SAAADI.

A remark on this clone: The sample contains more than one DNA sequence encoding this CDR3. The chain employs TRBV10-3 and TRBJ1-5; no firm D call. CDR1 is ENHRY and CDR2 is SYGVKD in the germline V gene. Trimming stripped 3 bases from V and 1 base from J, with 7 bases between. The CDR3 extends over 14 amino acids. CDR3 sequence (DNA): TGTGCCATCAGTGAACGAGGCAGCAATCAGCCCCAGCATTTT. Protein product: CAISERGSNQPQHF.

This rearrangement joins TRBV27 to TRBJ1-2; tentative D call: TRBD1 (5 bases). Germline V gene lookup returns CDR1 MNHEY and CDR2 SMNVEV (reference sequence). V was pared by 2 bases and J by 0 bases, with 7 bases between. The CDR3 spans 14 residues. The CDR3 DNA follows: TGTGCCAGCAGTTTAACGGGGGCTAACTATGGCTACACCTTC. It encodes CASSLTGANYGYTF.

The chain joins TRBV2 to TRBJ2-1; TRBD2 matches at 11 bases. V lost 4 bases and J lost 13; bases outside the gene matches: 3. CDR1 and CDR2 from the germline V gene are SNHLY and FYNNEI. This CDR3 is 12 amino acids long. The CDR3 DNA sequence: TGTGCCAGCAGTGTACTAGCGGGGGCCCAGTTCTTC. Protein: CASSVLAGAQFF.

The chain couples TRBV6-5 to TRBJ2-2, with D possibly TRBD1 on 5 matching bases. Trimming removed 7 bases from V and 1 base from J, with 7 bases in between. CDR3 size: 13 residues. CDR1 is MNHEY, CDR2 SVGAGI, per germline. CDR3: CASTGQNTGELFF. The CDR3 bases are TGTGCCAGCACCGGACAGAACACCGGGGAGCTGTTTTTT.

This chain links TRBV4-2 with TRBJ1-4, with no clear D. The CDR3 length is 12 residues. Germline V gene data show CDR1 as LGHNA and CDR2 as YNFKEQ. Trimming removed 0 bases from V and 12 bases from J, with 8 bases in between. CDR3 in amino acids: CASSQDREELFF. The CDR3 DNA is TGTGCCAGCAGCCAAGACCGGGAAGAACTGTTTTTT.

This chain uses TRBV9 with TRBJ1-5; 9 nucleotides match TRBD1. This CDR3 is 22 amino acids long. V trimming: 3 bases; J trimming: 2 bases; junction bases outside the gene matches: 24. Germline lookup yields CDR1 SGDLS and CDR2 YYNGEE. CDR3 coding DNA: TGTGCCAGCAGCGAAAGCACGGGAGAGGGACAGGGACTCAAGGTGGGCAATCAGCCCCAGCATTTT. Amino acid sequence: CASSESTGEGQGLKVGNQPQHF.

The CDR3 DNA follows: TGTGCCCTCAGGGCTTTGGCCACCCACGAGCAGTACTTC. It encodes CALRALATHEQYF. V and J are TRBV19 and TRBJ2-7; maybe TRBD1 (5 bases). Germline assignment: CDR1 LNHDA and CDR2 SQIVND (reference sequence). The CDR3 length is 13 residues. V was pared by 11 bases and J by 5 bases, with 19 bases between.

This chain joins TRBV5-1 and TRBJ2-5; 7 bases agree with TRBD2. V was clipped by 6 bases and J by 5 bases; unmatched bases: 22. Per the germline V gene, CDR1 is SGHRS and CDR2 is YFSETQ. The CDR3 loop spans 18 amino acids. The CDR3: CASMVGRATILGGETQYF. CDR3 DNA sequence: TGCGCCAGCATGGTGGGGAGGGCAACAATTCTCGGCGGGGAGACCCAGTACTTC.

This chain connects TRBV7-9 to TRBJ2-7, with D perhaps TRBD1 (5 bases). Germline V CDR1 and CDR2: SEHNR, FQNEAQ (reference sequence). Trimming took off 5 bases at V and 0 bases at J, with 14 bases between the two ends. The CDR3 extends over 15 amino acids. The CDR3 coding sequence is TGTGCCAGCAGCCGGCAAGGGGATTACTCCTACGAGCAGTACTTC. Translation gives CASSRQGDYSYEQYF.

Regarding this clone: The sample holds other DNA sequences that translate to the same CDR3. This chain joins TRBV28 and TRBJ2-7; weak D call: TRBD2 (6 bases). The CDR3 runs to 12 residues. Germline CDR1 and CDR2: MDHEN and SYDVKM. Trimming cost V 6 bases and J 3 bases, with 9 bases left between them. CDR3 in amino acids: CASSLEGYEQYF. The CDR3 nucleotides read TGTGCCAGCAGCTTGGAGGGCTACGAGCAGTACTTC.

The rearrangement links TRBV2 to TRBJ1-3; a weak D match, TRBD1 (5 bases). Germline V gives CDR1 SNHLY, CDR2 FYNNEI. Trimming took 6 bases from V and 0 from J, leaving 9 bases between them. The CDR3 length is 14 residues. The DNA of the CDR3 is TGTGCCAGCAGCTACAGGTTCTCTGGAAACACCATATATTTT. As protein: CASSYRFSGNTIYF.

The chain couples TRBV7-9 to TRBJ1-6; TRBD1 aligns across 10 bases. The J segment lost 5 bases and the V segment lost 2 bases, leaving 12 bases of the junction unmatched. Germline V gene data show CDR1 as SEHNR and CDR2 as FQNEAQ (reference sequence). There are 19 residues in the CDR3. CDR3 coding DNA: TGTGCCAGCAGCTTAACAGGGACAGGGGAATATTCCCATAATTCACCCCTCCACTTT. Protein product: CASSLTGTGEYSHNSPLHF. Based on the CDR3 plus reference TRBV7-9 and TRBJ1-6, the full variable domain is DTGVSQNPRHKITKRGQNVTFRCDPISEHNRLYWYRQTLGQGPEFLTYFQNEAQLEKSRLLSDRFSAERPKGSFSTLEIQRTEQGDSAMYLCASSLTGTGEYSHNSPLHFGNGTRLTVT.

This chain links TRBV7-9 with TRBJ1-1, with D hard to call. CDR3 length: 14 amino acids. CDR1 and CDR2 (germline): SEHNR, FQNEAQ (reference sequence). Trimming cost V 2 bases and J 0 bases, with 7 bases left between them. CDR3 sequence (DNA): TGTGCCAGCAGCTTATGGCAGATGAACACTGAAGCTTTCTTT. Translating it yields CASSLWQMNTEAFF.

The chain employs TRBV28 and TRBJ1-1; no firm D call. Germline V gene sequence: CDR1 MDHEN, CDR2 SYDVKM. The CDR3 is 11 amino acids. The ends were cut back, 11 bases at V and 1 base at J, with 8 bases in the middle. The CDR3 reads CAAEGNTEAFF. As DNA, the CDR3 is TGTGCCGCGGAGGGGAACACTGAAGCTTTCTTT.

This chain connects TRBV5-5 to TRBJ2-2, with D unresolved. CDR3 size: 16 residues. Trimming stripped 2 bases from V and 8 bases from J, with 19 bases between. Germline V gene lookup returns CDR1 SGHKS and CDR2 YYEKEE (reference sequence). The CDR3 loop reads CASSFTQIAFGGELFF. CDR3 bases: TGTGCCAGCAGCTTTACTCAGATTGCTTTCGGGGGGGAGCTGTTTTTT. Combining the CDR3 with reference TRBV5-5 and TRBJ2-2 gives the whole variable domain DAGVTQSPTHLIKTRGQQVTLRCSPISGHKSVSWYQQVLGQGPQFIFQYYEKEERGRGNFPDRFSARQFPNYSSELNVNALLLGDSALYLCASSFTQIAFGGELFFGEGSRLTVL.